These T cell receptor beta chains were read from a single sample in a study of technical replicates of blood from a few donors. The table came from immunoSEQ multiplex PCR; TCRdb's copy has only in-frame clones and leaves some out. This sample has 65,000 to 85,000 clones, with 85% to 95% found just once. Sequenced input: T cells isolated from PBMCs. These receptors originate from a human donor in good health. CDR3s include the opening cysteine and the closing phenylalanine or tryptophan. The order of the fields is clone size, D gene, J gene, V gene, CDR3 DNA, CDR3 protein. D genes are given only for firm matches. Size is stated for part of the rows, as once, few or many counts, or as a class when the clone is expanded.

abundance: NA
d_gene: TRBD2
j_gene: TRBJ2-5
v_gene: TRBV9
CDR3nt: TGTGCCAGCAGCGTAGGCGGCGGGAGGGTACAAGAGACCCAGTACTTC
CDR3aa: CASSVGGGRVQETQYF

abundance: NA
d_gene: NA
j_gene: TRBJ1-1
v_gene: TRBV19
CDR3nt: TGTGCCAGTAGTAACCAAGGGGGGAACACTGAAGCTTTCTTT
CDR3aa: CASSNQGGNTEAFF

abundance: NA
d_gene: TRBD2
j_gene: TRBJ2-1
v_gene: TRBV5-1
CDR3nt: TGCGCCAGCAGCACCTCGACTAGCGGGAATGAGCAGTTCTTC
CDR3aa: CASSTSTSGNEQFF

abundance: NA
d_gene: NA
j_gene: TRBJ2-5
v_gene: TRBV7-9
CDR3nt: TGTGCCAGCAGCACGGTTGAGACCCAGTACTTC
CDR3aa: CASSTVETQYF

abundance: NA
d_gene: TRBD2
j_gene: TRBJ2-2
v_gene: TRBV6-5
CDR3nt: TGTGCCAGCAGTTATGGGAGGGCCGGGGAGCTGTTTTTT
CDR3aa: CASSYGRAGELFF

abundance: NA
d_gene: NA
j_gene: TRBJ1-5
v_gene: TRBV9
CDR3nt: TGTGCCAGCAGCTCACGCAGGGATCAGCCCCAGCATTTT
CDR3aa: CASSSRRDQPQHF

abundance: NA
d_gene: NA
j_gene: TRBJ2-5
v_gene: TRBV11-1
CDR3nt: TGTGCCAGCAGCTTAGAGCCGAGGCTACGGGAGACCCAGTACTTC
CDR3aa: CASSLEPRLRETQYF

abundance: NA
d_gene: NA
j_gene: TRBJ2-7
v_gene: TRBV11-1
CDR3nt: TGTGCCAGCAGCTTAGATAGGGGCAGGCCCGAGCAGTACTTC
CDR3aa: CASSLDRGRPEQYF

abundance: NA
d_gene: TRBD1
j_gene: TRBJ2-7
v_gene: TRBV9
CDR3nt: TGTGCCAGCAGCCTCCAAGGACAGGGGGCTTACGAGCAGTACTTC
CDR3aa: CASSLQGQGAYEQYF

abundance: few
d_gene: TRBD1
j_gene: TRBJ2-2
v_gene: TRBV5-4
CDR3nt: TGTGCCAGCACTTGGACAGGGAGTCCCGGGGAGCTGTTTTTT
CDR3aa: CASTWTGSPGELFF

abundance: NA
d_gene: NA
j_gene: TRBJ2-3
v_gene: TRBV11-2
CDR3nt: TGTGCCAGCAGCTTAGGGGGAGGTGGGAGAACAGATACGCAGTATTTT
CDR3aa: CASSLGGGGRTDTQYF

abundance: NA
d_gene: NA
j_gene: TRBJ2-7
v_gene: TRBV18
CDR3nt: TGTGCCAGCTCACCAGACTCCGGGACTTATCGCGAGCAGTACTTC
CDR3aa: CASSPDSGTYREQYF

abundance: NA
d_gene: NA
j_gene: TRBJ2-1
v_gene: TRBV4-1
CDR3nt: TGCGCCAGCAGCTCCGGAGGGGAGCAGTTCTTC
CDR3aa: CASSSGGEQFF

abundance: NA
d_gene: NA
j_gene: TRBJ2-2
v_gene: TRBV7-3
CDR3nt: TGTGCCAGCAGCTTAATATCAGGGAACACCGGGGAGCTGTTTTTT
CDR3aa: CASSLISGNTGELFF

abundance: NA
d_gene: TRBD2
j_gene: TRBJ2-5
v_gene: TRBV7-2
CDR3nt: TGTGCCAGCAGCCATTCCGGGACTAGCGGGGGAGAGACCCAGTACTTC
CDR3aa: CASSHSGTSGGETQYF

abundance: once
d_gene: TRBD1
j_gene: TRBJ2-2
v_gene: TRBV4-1
CDR3nt: TGCGCCAGCAGCCCCCGGGACAGTTCTACCGGGGAGCTGTTTTTT
CDR3aa: CASSPRDSSTGELFF

abundance: once
d_gene: NA
j_gene: TRBJ1-1
v_gene: TRBV7-3
CDR3nt: TGTGCCAGCAGCTTCGCCCAGGGATCTGAAGCTTTCTTT
CDR3aa: CASSFAQGSEAFF

abundance: NA
d_gene: TRBD1
j_gene: TRBJ2-7
v_gene: TRBV4-1
CDR3nt: TGCGCCAGCAGCCAAGAGGTGGTGACAGGGCAGTTCTACGAGCAGTACTTC
CDR3aa: CASSQEVVTGQFYEQYF

abundance: NA
d_gene: TRBD2
j_gene: TRBJ2-1
v_gene: TRBV28
CDR3nt: TGTGCCAGCAGTTTTAACCGGGACTACACTTACAATGAGCAGTTCTTC
CDR3aa: CASSFNRDYTYNEQFF

abundance: NA
d_gene: NA
j_gene: TRBJ1-5
v_gene: TRBV5-8
CDR3nt: TGTGCCAGCAGTTTAGATCAGCCCCAGCATTTT
CDR3aa: CASSLDQPQHF

abundance: once
d_gene: TRBD1
j_gene: TRBJ1-2
v_gene: TRBV6-1
CDR3nt: TGTGCCAGCAGTGACTGGACAGGATACAACTATGGCTACACCTTC
CDR3aa: CASSDWTGYNYGYTF

abundance: NA
d_gene: NA
j_gene: TRBJ1-1
v_gene: TRBV7-9
CDR3nt: TGTGCCAGCAGCGGTTACATGAACACTGAAGCTTTCTTT
CDR3aa: CASSGYMNTEAFF

abundance: NA
d_gene: TRBD1
j_gene: TRBJ2-7
v_gene: TRBV11-2
CDR3nt: TGTGCCAGCAGCTTCTCGGGACAGCTCATAGCCTACGAGCAGTACTTC
CDR3aa: CASSFSGQLIAYEQYF

abundance: NA
d_gene: NA
j_gene: TRBJ2-1
v_gene: TRBV6-5
CDR3nt: TGTGCCAGCAGTTTGACTCATCTTACTTGGCATGAGCAGTTCTTC
CDR3aa: CASSLTHLTWHEQFF

abundance: NA
d_gene: NA
j_gene: TRBJ2-7
v_gene: TRBV5-8
CDR3nt: TGTGCCAGCAGCTTGGGGTTCAGTCAGTCCAGGGCCTACGAGCAGTACTTC
CDR3aa: CASSLGFSQSRAYEQYF

abundance: NA
d_gene: NA
j_gene: TRBJ2-1
v_gene: TRBV5-4
CDR3nt: TGTGCCAGCACCCCCCAGGGCTCCTACAATGAGCAGTTCTTC
CDR3aa: CASTPQGSYNEQFF

abundance: NA
d_gene: NA
j_gene: TRBJ1-2
v_gene: TRBV5-4
CDR3nt: TGTGCCAGCAGCTTGGGTACTGGGCAGCCTTATGGCTACACCTTC
CDR3aa: CASSLGTGQPYGYTF

abundance: NA
d_gene: TRBD1
j_gene: TRBJ1-2
v_gene: TRBV18
CDR3nt: TGTGCCAGCTCAACAGGGACAGGCTTTTCGAATAACTATGGCTACACCTTC
CDR3aa: CASSTGTGFSNNYGYTF

abundance: NA
d_gene: NA
j_gene: TRBJ2-2
v_gene: TRBV30
CDR3nt: TGTGCCTGGAGTGGAGGGAACACCGGGGAGCTGTTTTTT
CDR3aa: CAWSGGNTGELFF

abundance: NA
d_gene: TRBD2
j_gene: TRBJ2-3
v_gene: TRBV4-3
CDR3nt: TGCGCCAGCAGAAAAACTAGCGGGAGGGCAGATACGCAGTATTTT
CDR3aa: CASRKTSGRADTQYF

abundance: NA
d_gene: NA
j_gene: TRBJ1-2
v_gene: TRBV13
CDR3nt: TGTGCCAGCAGCTTTTTCCGGGACACTAATGGCTACACCTTC
CDR3aa: CASSFFRDTNGYTF

abundance: NA
d_gene: TRBD1
j_gene: TRBJ2-5
v_gene: TRBV29-1
CDR3nt: TGCAGCGTGGACAGGGCTGGGACCCAGTACTTC
CDR3aa: CSVDRAGTQYF

abundance: NA
d_gene: NA
j_gene: TRBJ2-7
v_gene: TRBV5-4
CDR3nt: TGTGCCAGCAGCTTGAGGCGGAAGGCAGGGGAGCAGTACTTC
CDR3aa: CASSLRRKAGEQYF